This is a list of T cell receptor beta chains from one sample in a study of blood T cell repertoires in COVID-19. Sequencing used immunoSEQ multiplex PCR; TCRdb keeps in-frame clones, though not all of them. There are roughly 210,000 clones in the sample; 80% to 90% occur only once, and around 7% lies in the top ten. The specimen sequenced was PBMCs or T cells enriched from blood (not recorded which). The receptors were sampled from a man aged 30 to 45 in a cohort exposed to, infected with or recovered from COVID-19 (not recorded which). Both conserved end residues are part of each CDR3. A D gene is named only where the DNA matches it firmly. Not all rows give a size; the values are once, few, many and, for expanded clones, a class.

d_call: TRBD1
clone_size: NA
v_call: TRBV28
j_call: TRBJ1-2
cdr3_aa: CASSLPGTGRNGYTF
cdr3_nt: TGTGCCAGCAGTTTGCCGGGGACAGGGAGGAATGGCTACACCTTC

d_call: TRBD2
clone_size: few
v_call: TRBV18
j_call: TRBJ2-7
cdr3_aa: CASSPTSGSPSEQYF
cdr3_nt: TGTGCCAGCTCACCAACTAGCGGGAGCCCTTCCGAGCAGTACTTC

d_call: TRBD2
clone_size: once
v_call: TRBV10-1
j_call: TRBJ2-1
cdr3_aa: CASTTTSGNNEQFF
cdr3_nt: TGCGCCAGCACTACGACTAGCGGGAACAATGAGCAGTTCTTC

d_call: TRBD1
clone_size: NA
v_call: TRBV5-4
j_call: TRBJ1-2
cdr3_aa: CASSPGGSYGYTF
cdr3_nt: TGTGCCAGCAGCCCAGGGGGTAGCTATGGCTACACCTTC

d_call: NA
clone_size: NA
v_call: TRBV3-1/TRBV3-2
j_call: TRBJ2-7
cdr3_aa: CASSQEGLRSYEQYF
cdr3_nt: TGTGCCAGCAGCCAAGAGGGCCTACGGTCCTACGAGCAGTACTTC

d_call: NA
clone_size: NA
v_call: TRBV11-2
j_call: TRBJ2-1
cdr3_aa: CASSPPDSPLSSYNEQFF
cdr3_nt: TGTGCCAGCAGCCCCCCCGACAGCCCGCTTAGCTCCTACAATGAGCAGTTCTTC

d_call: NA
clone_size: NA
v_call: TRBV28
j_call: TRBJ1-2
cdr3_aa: CASSLGAELLYGYTF
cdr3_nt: TGTGCCAGCAGTTTAGGAGCCGAACTACTCTATGGCTACACCTTC

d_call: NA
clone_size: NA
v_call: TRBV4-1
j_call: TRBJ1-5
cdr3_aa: CASGEGGLYLPQHF
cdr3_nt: TGCGCCAGCGGGGAGGGGGGGTTATACCTGCCCCAGCATTTT

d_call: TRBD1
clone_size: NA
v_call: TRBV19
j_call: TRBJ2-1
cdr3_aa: CASSIGTGNNEQFF
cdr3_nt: TGTGCCAGTAGTATTGGGACAGGGAACAATGAGCAGTTCTTC

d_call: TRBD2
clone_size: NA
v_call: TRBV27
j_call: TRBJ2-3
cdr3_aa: CASGRGIRYTQYF
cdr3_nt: TGTGCCAGCGGGAGGGGAATTAGGTATACGCAGTATTTT

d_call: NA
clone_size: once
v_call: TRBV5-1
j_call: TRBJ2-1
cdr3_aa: CASSPVVRDNEQFF
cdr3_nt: TGCGCCAGCAGTCCCGTAGTAAGAGACAATGAGCAGTTCTTC

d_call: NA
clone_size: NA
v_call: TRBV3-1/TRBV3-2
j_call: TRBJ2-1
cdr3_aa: CASSQVGGEQFF
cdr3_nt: TGTGCCAGCAGCCAAGTAGGAGGTGAGCAGTTCTTC

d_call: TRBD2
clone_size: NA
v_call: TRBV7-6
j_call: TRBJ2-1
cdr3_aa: CASSLALAGVNEQFF
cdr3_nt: TGTGCCAGCAGCTTAGCGCTGGCGGGAGTCAATGAGCAGTTCTTC